This T cell receptor beta chain came from a study of PD-1 blockade in mismatch repair-deficient tumors. Broader study findings: Tumor-resident clones, often absent from pretreatment blood, expanded after pembrolizumab and then contracted.

Germline CDR1 is SGHKS and CDR2 is YYEKEE (reference sequence). This CDR3 contains 15 residues. V lost 4 bases and J lost 0, with 11 bases in between. TCRdb's table, derived via immunoSEQ multiplex PCR, lists solely in-frame clones and lacks some. The sample lists 40,000 to 60,000 clones, over 75% seen once, with roughly 8.8% in the top ten. A word on this clone: Its specificity is unknown.

This rearrangement joins TRBV5-5 to TRBJ2-4; D is unclear. The sample here was peripheral blood, taken more than 19 weeks after starting pembrolizumab. This clonotype originated in an adult with mismatch repair-deficient cancer. CDR3 sequence: CASSPWYLAKNIQYF. The CDR3 region has the DNA TGTGCCAGCAGCCCCTGGTATCTAGCCAAAAACATTCAGTACTTC.